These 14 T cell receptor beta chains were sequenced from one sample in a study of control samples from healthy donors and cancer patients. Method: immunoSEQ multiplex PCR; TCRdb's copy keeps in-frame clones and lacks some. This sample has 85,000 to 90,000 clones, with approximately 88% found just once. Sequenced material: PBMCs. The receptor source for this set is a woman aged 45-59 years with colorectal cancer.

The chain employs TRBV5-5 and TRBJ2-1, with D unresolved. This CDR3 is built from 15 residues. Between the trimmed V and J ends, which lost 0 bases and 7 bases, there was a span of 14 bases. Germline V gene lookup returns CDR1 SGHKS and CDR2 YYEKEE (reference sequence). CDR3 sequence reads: CASSLGTAIPNEQFF. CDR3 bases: TGTGCCAGCAGCTTGGGGACGGCAATACCGAATGAGCAGTTCTTC. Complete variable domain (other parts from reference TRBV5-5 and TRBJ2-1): DAGVTQSPTHLIKTRGQQVTLRCSPISGHKSVSWYQQVLGQGPQFIFQYYEKEERGRGNFPDRFSARQFPNYSSELNVNALLLGDSALYLCASSLGTAIPNEQFFGPGTRLTVL.

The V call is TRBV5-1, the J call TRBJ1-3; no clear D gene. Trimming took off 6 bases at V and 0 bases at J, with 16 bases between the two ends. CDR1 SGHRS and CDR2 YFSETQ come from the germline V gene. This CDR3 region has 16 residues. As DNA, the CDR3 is TGCGCCAGCACCAACCAAGACGTCACCTCTGGAAACACCATATATTTT. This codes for CASTNQDVTSGNTIYF.

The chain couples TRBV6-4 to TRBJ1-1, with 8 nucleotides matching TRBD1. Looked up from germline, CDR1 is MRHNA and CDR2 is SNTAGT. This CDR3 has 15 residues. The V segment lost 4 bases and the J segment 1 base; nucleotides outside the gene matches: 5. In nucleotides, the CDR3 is TGTGCCAGCAGTGTACAGGGGGGAACGAACACTGAAGCTTTCTTT. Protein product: CASSVQGGTNTEAFF.

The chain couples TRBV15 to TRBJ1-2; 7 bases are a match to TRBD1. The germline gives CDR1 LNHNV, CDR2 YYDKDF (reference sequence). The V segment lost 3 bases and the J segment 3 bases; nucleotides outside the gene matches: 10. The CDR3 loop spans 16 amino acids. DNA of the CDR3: TGTGCCACCAGCAGGGATACATACGGGACAGACTATGGCTACACCTTC. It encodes CATSRDTYGTDYGYTF.

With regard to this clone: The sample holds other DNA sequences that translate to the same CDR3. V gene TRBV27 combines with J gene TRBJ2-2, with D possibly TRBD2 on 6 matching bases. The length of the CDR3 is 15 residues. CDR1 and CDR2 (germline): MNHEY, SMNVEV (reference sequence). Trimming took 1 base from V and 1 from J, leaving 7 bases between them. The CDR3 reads CASSLYSGNTGELFF. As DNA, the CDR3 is TGTGCCAGCAGTTTATATAGCGGGAACACCGGGGAGCTGTTTTTT.

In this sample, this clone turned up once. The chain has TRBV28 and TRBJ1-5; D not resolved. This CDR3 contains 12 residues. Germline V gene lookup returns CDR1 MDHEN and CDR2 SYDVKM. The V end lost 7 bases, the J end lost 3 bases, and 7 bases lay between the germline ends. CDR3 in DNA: TGTGCCAGCAAAGGCGCCAATCAGCCCCAGCATTTT. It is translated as CASKGANQPQHF.

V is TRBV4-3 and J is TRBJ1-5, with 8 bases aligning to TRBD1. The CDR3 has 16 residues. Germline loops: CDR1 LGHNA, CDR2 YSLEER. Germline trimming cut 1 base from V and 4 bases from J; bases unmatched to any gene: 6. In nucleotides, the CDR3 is TGCGCCAGCAGCCAAGGGACAGGGAGTAGTAATCAGCCCCAGCATTTT. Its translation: CASSQGTGSSNQPQHF.

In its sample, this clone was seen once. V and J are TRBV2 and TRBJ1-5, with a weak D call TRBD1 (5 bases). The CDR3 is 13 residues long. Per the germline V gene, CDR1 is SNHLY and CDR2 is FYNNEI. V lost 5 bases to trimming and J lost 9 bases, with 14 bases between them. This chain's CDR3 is CASSPLGTGPQHF. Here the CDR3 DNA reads TGTGCCAGCAGTCCCTTAGGGACCGGGCCCCAGCATTTT.

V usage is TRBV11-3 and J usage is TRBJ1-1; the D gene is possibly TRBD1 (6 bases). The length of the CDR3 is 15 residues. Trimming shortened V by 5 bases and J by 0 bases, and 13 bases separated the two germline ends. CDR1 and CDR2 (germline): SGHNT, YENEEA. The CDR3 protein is CASSQTGDMNTEAFF. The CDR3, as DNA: TGTGCCAGCAGCCAGACAGGCGATATGAACACTGAAGCTTTCTTT.

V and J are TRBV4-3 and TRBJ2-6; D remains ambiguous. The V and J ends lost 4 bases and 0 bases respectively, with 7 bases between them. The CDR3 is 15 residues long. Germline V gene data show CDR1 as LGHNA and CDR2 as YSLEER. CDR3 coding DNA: TGCGCCAGCAGCCGGACGAGCTCTGGGGCCAACGTCCTGACTTTC. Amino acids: CASSRTSSGANVLTF.

The CDR3 reads CASSGIAGDEGDTQYF. CDR3 coding DNA: TGCGCCAGCAGCGGGATAGCGGGGGATGAGGGAGATACGCAGTATTTT. The V call is TRBV5-1, the J call TRBJ2-3; TRBD2 matches at 9 bases. Losses at the gene ends were 4 bases for V and 5 bases for J; bases not matched to a gene: 11. CDR1 SGHRS and CDR2 YFSETQ come from the germline V gene. The CDR3 spans 16 residues.

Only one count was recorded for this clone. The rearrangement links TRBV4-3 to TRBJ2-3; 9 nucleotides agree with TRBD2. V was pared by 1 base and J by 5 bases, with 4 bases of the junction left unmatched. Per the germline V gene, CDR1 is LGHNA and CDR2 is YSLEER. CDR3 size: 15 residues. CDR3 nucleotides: TGCGCCAGCAGCCAAGGCGGGGGGGCAATAGATACGCAGTATTTT. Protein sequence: CASSQGGGAIDTQYF.

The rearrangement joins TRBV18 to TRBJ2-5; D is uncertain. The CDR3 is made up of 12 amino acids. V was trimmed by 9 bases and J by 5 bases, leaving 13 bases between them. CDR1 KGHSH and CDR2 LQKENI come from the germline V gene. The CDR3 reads CASSARVETQYF. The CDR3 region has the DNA TGTGCCAGTTCTGCTCGCGTTGAGACCCAGTACTTC.

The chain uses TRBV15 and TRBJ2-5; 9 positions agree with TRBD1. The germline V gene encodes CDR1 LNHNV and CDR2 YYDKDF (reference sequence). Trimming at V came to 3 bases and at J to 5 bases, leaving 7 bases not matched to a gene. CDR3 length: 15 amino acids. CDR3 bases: TGTGCCACCAGCAGCAGAGCCGGGACAGGGGAGACCCAGTACTTC. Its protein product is CATSSRAGTGETQYF.